Following are 3 T cell receptor beta chains from one sample sequenced in a study of control samples from healthy donors and cancer patients. Profiled with immunoSEQ multiplex PCR; TCRdb holds only in-frame clones, not every one. The data show 150,000 or so clones, with 94% seen just once and about 12% held by the top ten. Sequencing was carried out using blood. All receptors come from a man aged 35 to 55 in good health.

The chain uses TRBV29-1 and TRBJ2-7; the match to TRBD1 covers 8 bases. V lost 0 bases to trimming and J lost 6 bases; unmatched junction nucleotides: 10. This CDR3 is built from 15 residues. Germline values: CDR1 SQVTM, CDR2 ANQGSEA. CDR3 residues: CSVEDWQTGVGEQYF. CDR3 coding DNA: TGCAGCGTTGAAGATTGGCAGACAGGGGTCGGCGAGCAGTACTTC.

V usage is TRBV5-4 and J usage is TRBJ2-7, with 10 bases aligning to TRBD2. Germline V lookup: CDR1 SGHNT, CDR2 YYREEE (reference sequence). There are 15 residues in the CDR3. The ends lost 3 bases at V and 2 bases at J; junction bases unmatched: 5. The CDR3 loop is CASSSGLADAYEQYF. The CDR3 DNA reads TGTGCCAGCAGCTCTGGACTAGCGGACGCCTACGAGCAGTACTTC.

This clone was detected a few times. The CDR3 loop reads CASSEQGINEQYF. The CDR3 DNA sequence: TGTGCCAGCAGTGAGCAGGGGATCAACGAGCAGTACTTC. The V gene is TRBV2, the J gene TRBJ2-7, with D maybe TRBD1 (6 bases). CDR1 SNHLY and CDR2 FYNNEI come from the germline V gene. This CDR3 contains 13 residues. With 3 bases removed from V and 5 bases from J, the gap between germline ends came to 11 bases. The whole variable domain, remainder taken from reference TRBV2 and TRBJ2-7, is EPEVTQTPSHQVTQMGQEVILRCVPISNHLYFYWYRQILGQKVEFLVSFYNNEISEKSEIFDDQFSVERPDGSNFTLKIRSTKLEDSAMYFCASSEQGINEQYFGPGTRLTVT.